A selection of T cell receptor beta chains follows, all from one sample in a study of response to subunit inactivated influenza vaccine. TCRdb independently ran MiXCR on the RT-PCR reads; one entry per CDR3 protein. The sample has approximately 700,000 distinct CDR3 sequences, around 14% seen once. Sample: PBMCs from blood, taken 14 days before vaccination. These receptors were collected from a middle-aged man who received an inactivated influenza vaccine. Each CDR3 is given with its conserved first and last residue. Fields, in order: J gene, D gene, V gene, clone size, CDR3 protein, CDR3 DNA. The D gene is left open where the match is weak. Rows may omit the clone size; those that give it use once, few, many or a size class.

J gene: TRBJ2-5
D gene: -
V gene: TRBV29-1
clone size: -
CDR3 protein: CSAVVWETQYF
CDR3 DNA: TGCAGCGCAGTCGTGTGGGAGACCCAGTACTTC

J gene: TRBJ1-5
D gene: TRBD1
V gene: TRBV28
clone size: few
CDR3 protein: CASSFPDRAVGQPQHF
CDR3 DNA: TGTGCCAGCAGTTTCCCGGACAGGGCGGTTGGGCAGCCCCAGCATTTT

J gene: TRBJ1-2
D gene: -
V gene: TRBV20-1
clone size: -
CDR3 protein: CSVPGGESNYGYTF
CDR3 DNA: TGCAGTGTCCCCGGGGGCGAGTCTAACTATGGCTACACCTTC

J gene: TRBJ1-6
D gene: -
V gene: TRBV9
clone size: few
CDR3 protein: CASSSREGSPLHF
CDR3 DNA: TGTGCCAGCAGCTCACGGGAGGGGTCACCCCTCCACTTT

J gene: TRBJ2-1
D gene: -
V gene: TRBV12-3/TRBV12-4
clone size: -
CDR3 protein: CASSLSVAQNEQFF
CDR3 DNA: TGTGCCAGCAGTCTAAGTGTGGCTCAGAATGAGCAGTTCTTC

J gene: TRBJ1-1
D gene: -
V gene: TRBV18
clone size: few
CDR3 protein: CASSPIGQAEAFF
CDR3 DNA: TGTGCCAGCTCACCTATAGGCCAGGCCGAAGCTTTCTTT

J gene: TRBJ1-2
D gene: TRBD1
V gene: TRBV28
clone size: few
CDR3 protein: CASVRLGQGFGYTF
CDR3 DNA: TGTGCCAGCGTTCGACTGGGACAGGGGTTCGGCTACACCTTC

J gene: TRBJ2-1
D gene: -
V gene: TRBV20-1
clone size: -
CDR3 protein: CSARELGVVSGTSYNEQFF
CDR3 DNA: TGCAGTGCTAGAGAGCTAGGTGTGGTGAGCGGAACCTCCTACAATGAGCAGTTCTTC

J gene: TRBJ1-2
D gene: -
V gene: TRBV11-2
clone size: -
CDR3 protein: CASSLGGPYGYTF
CDR3 DNA: TGTGCCAGCAGCTTGGGCGGCCCTTATGGCTACACCTTC

J gene: TRBJ2-1
D gene: -
V gene: TRBV10-3
clone size: many
CDR3 protein: CAISAQSSYNEQFF
CDR3 DNA: TGTGCCATCAGTGCACAGAGCTCCTACAATGAGCAGTTCTTC

J gene: TRBJ2-3
D gene: -
V gene: TRBV6-2/TRBV6-3
clone size: -
CDR3 protein: CASSFVVGFTDTQYF
CDR3 DNA: TGTGCCAGCAGTTTCGTCGTGGGCTTTACGGATACGCAGTATTTT

J gene: TRBJ2-1
D gene: TRBD2
V gene: TRBV20-1
clone size: few
CDR3 protein: CSAPLLGGGVKEQFF
CDR3 DNA: TGCAGTGCACCCCTACTCGGGGGGGGGGTAAAAGAGCAGTTCTTC

J gene: TRBJ2-6
D gene: -
V gene: TRBV10-2
clone size: -
CDR3 protein: CASSGRGIGANVLTF
CDR3 DNA: TGCGCCAGCAGTGGACGGGGAATTGGGGCCAACGTCCTGACTTTC

J gene: TRBJ2-6
D gene: -
V gene: TRBV24-1
clone size: -
CDR3 protein: CATSDPEVSGANVLTF
CDR3 DNA: TGTGCCACCAGTGACCCAGAGGTCTCTGGGGCCAACGTCCTGACTTTC

J gene: TRBJ2-7
D gene: TRBD2
V gene: TRBV7-2
clone size: -
CDR3 protein: CASSPSSGGASVHEQYF
CDR3 DNA: TGTGCCAGCAGCCCATCTAGCGGGGGGGCCTCTGTCCACGAGCAGTACTTC

J gene: TRBJ1-2
D gene: -
V gene: TRBV7-2
clone size: -
CDR3 protein: CASSLGRGDYGYTF
CDR3 DNA: TGTGCCAGCAGCCTGGGCAGGGGTGACTATGGCTACACCTTC

J gene: TRBJ2-2
D gene: -
V gene: TRBV7-2
clone size: many
CDR3 protein: CASSLVAGTGELFF
CDR3 DNA: TGTGCCAGCAGCTTAGTGGCTGGAACCGGGGAGCTGTTTTTT

J gene: TRBJ1-4
D gene: -
V gene: TRBV11-2
clone size: many
CDR3 protein: CASSFVRSATNEKLFF
CDR3 DNA: TGTGCCAGCAGCTTTGTGCGCAGTGCAACTAATGAAAAACTGTTTTTT

J gene: TRBJ1-1
D gene: -
V gene: TRBV6-1
clone size: few
CDR3 protein: CASRTEDRGWNTEAFF
CDR3 DNA: TGTGCCAGCAGAACTGAGGACAGAGGCTGGAACACTGAAGCTTTCTTT

J gene: TRBJ2-1
D gene: -
V gene: TRBV20-1
clone size: -
CDR3 protein: CSAGGSYNEQFF
CDR3 DNA: TGCAGTGCTGGGGGTAGCTACAATGAGCAGTTCTTC

J gene: TRBJ2-2
D gene: TRBD1
V gene: TRBV5-1
clone size: few
CDR3 protein: CASTDRGGSGELFF
CDR3 DNA: TGCGCCAGCACCGACAGGGGTGGCTCCGGGGAGCTGTTTTTT

J gene: TRBJ1-1
D gene: -
V gene: TRBV28
clone size: many
CDR3 protein: CASRTTQIFPHTEAFF
CDR3 DNA: TGTGCCAGCCGTACGACACAGATATTTCCACACACTGAAGCTTTCTTT

J gene: TRBJ2-7
D gene: -
V gene: TRBV9
clone size: -
CDR3 protein: CASSVGQGPSYEQYF
CDR3 DNA: TGTGCCAGCAGCGTAGGTCAAGGCCCCTCCTACGAGCAGTACTTC

J gene: TRBJ1-4
D gene: -
V gene: TRBV10-3
clone size: many
CDR3 protein: CATRPGINEKLFF
CDR3 DNA: TGTGCCACCCGACCGGGAATAAATGAAAAACTGTTTTTT

J gene: TRBJ1-1
D gene: -
V gene: TRBV3-1
clone size: -
CDR3 protein: CASSQPGINTEAFF
CDR3 DNA: TGTGCCAGCAGCCAACCCGGCATTAACACTGAAGCTTTCTTT

J gene: TRBJ2-7
D gene: -
V gene: TRBV7-2
clone size: few
CDR3 protein: CASSLRGGAVGEQYF
CDR3 DNA: TGTGCCAGCAGCTTACGTGGGGGGGCTGTCGGCGAGCAGTACTTC

J gene: TRBJ1-1
D gene: -
V gene: TRBV20-1
clone size: few
CDR3 protein: CSARDDLKPIISEAFF
CDR3 DNA: TGCAGTGCTAGAGATGACCTAAAACCGATAATATCTGAAGCTTTCTTT

J gene: TRBJ1-3
D gene: -
V gene: TRBV12-3/TRBV12-4
clone size: few
CDR3 protein: CASSFTLHIGNTIYF
CDR3 DNA: TGTGCCAGCAGTTTTACACTCCACATAGGAAACACCATATATTTT

J gene: TRBJ2-5
D gene: TRBD2
V gene: TRBV4-2
clone size: -
CDR3 protein: CASSLAAGGRETQYF
CDR3 DNA: TGTGCCAGCAGCCTCGCAGCGGGAGGGCGAGAGACCCAGTACTTC

J gene: TRBJ1-5
D gene: -
V gene: TRBV12-3/TRBV12-4
clone size: many
CDR3 protein: CASSLLGNQPQHF
CDR3 DNA: TGTGCCAGCAGTTTGCTCGGCAATCAGCCCCAGCATTTT

J gene: TRBJ2-1
D gene: TRBD2
V gene: TRBV4-3
clone size: -
CDR3 protein: CASRPGGRGYNEQFF
CDR3 DNA: TGCGCCAGCAGGCCCGGAGGGAGGGGATACAATGAGCAGTTCTTC

J gene: TRBJ1-1
D gene: TRBD1
V gene: TRBV7-9
clone size: -
CDR3 protein: CASSSGQGASEAFF
CDR3 DNA: TGTGCCAGCAGCTCGGGACAGGGGGCTTCTGAAGCTTTCTTT

J gene: TRBJ2-5
D gene: TRBD1
V gene: TRBV7-8
clone size: -
CDR3 protein: CASSSHTGERRETQYF
CDR3 DNA: TGTGCCAGCAGCTCTCACACAGGGGAGAGACGAGAGACCCAGTACTTC

J gene: TRBJ2-2
D gene: -
V gene: TRBV15
clone size: -
CDR3 protein: CATSSTYANTGELFF
CDR3 DNA: TGTGCCACCAGCAGCACCTATGCGAACACCGGGGAGCTGTTTTTT

J gene: TRBJ1-6
D gene: -
V gene: TRBV28
clone size: few
CDR3 protein: CASSLLGSPLHF
CDR3 DNA: TGTGCCAGCAGTTTATTAGGTTCACCCCTCCACTTT

J gene: TRBJ1-6
D gene: -
V gene: TRBV4-1
clone size: -
CDR3 protein: CASSQDGQGDSPLHF
CDR3 DNA: TGCGCCAGCAGCCAAGATGGCCAGGGAGATTCACCCCTCCACTTT

J gene: TRBJ2-1
D gene: TRBD2
V gene: TRBV9
clone size: -
CDR3 protein: CASSVDAGLAGGAFDEQFF
CDR3 DNA: TGTGCCAGCAGCGTAGATGCGGGACTAGCGGGAGGAGCGTTCGATGAGCAGTTCTTC

J gene: TRBJ2-1
D gene: -
V gene: TRBV27
clone size: few
CDR3 protein: CASSSPTVTSYNEQFF
CDR3 DNA: TGTGCCAGCAGTTCCCCGACAGTTACCTCCTACAATGAGCAGTTCTTC

J gene: TRBJ2-7
D gene: -
V gene: TRBV20-1
clone size: -
CDR3 protein: CSARSGNVGTYEQYF
CDR3 DNA: TGCAGTGCTAGATCAGGGAACGTCGGTACCTACGAGCAGTACTTC

J gene: TRBJ1-3
D gene: TRBD1
V gene: TRBV24-1
clone size: -
CDR3 protein: CATSDPRQGPSSGNTIYF
CDR3 DNA: TGTGCCACCAGTGACCCGAGACAGGGTCCAAGCTCTGGAAACACCATATATTTT

J gene: TRBJ2-1
D gene: TRBD2
V gene: TRBV3-1
clone size: -
CDR3 protein: CASSQETRLAGTNEQFF
CDR3 DNA: TGTGCCAGCAGCCAAGAAACCCGGCTAGCGGGAACCAATGAGCAGTTCTTC

J gene: TRBJ2-1
D gene: TRBD2
V gene: TRBV5-1
clone size: few
CDR3 protein: CASSLAPLRAGGPLEQFF
CDR3 DNA: TGCGCCAGCAGCTTGGCACCTCTTAGAGCGGGAGGGCCGTTGGAGCAGTTCTTC

J gene: TRBJ2-3
D gene: -
V gene: TRBV4-3
clone size: few
CDR3 protein: CASSQAFRGTDTQYF
CDR3 DNA: TGCGCCAGCAGCCAGGCCTTCAGGGGCACAGATACGCAGTATTTT

J gene: TRBJ1-5
D gene: -
V gene: TRBV5-5
clone size: many
CDR3 protein: CASSLQYGDNQPQHF
CDR3 DNA: TGTGCCAGCAGCTTGCAATACGGGGACAATCAGCCCCAGCATTTT

J gene: TRBJ2-3
D gene: -
V gene: TRBV15
clone size: few
CDR3 protein: CATSRARERSTDTQYF
CDR3 DNA: TGTGCCACCAGCAGAGCGAGGGAGAGGAGCACAGATACGCAGTATTTT